The next 9 T cell receptor beta chains were all read from a single sample in a study of blood T cells in healthy people across ages. Sample-barcoded 5' priming and a J-beta primer mix drove a second PCR of roughly 6 to 12 cycles. MiXCR, applied by TCRdb to the 5' RACE reads, yields one record per CDR3 protein. Of 550,000 to 650,000 distinct CDR3 sequences detected, less than 35% appear once; the ten largest clones hold 15% to 18%. The sample consisted of blood. The receptors come from a woman of 80 years or more in good health.

The sample holds many counts of this clonotype. V and J are TRBV5-1 and TRBJ2-7; D might be TRBD1 (7 bases). The CDR3 sequence is 15 residues long. V dropped 3 bases and J dropped 7 bases, with 20 bases sitting between them. CDR1 SGHRS and CDR2 YFSETQ come from the germline V gene. CDR3 bases: TGCGCCAGCAGCTCCTCAACGGGGCAGGGGGGTGAGCAGTACTTC. Protein sequence: CASSSSTGQGGEQYF.

The rearrangement joins TRBV7-8 to TRBJ1-2, with 7 bases lining up with TRBD1. Germline V gene sequence: CDR1 SGHVS, CDR2 FQNEAQ. Losses at the gene ends were 4 bases for V and 2 bases for J; bases not matched to a gene: 7. The CDR3 sequence is 15 residues long. CDR3 coding DNA: TGTGCCAGCAGCTCCGGAGGGACAGCAAACTATGGCTACACCTTC. Protein product: CASSSGGTANYGYTF. Full variable domain (missing parts from reference TRBV7-8 and TRBJ1-2): GAGVSQSPRYKVAKRGQDVALRCDPISGHVSLFWYQQALGQGPEFLTYFQNEAQLDKSGLPSDRFFAERPEGSVSTLKIQRTQQEDSAVYLCASSSGGTANYGYTFGSGTRLTVV.

The rearrangement uses TRBV7-8 and TRBJ1-1, with D possibly being TRBD1 (6 bases). CDR3 length equals 13 residues. Germline loops: CDR1 SGHVS, CDR2 FQNEAQ. Deletions cut 1 base from V and 10 bases from J, with 13 bases between. CDR3 sequence: CASSLVGGGGAFF. As DNA, the CDR3 is TGTGCCAGCAGCTTAGTGGGAGGGGGGGGAGCTTTCTTT.

This clonotype was observed many times. The chain employs TRBV6-6 and TRBJ2-3, with 9 bases aligning to TRBD2. CDR3 length: 16 residues. CDR1 MNHNY and CDR2 SVGAGI come from the germline V gene (reference sequence). V shed 8 bases, J shed 0 bases, and the junction held 9 bases outside the gene matches. DNA of the CDR3: TGTGCCAGCGTGAATAGCGGGGGTACTAGCACAGATACGCAGTATTTT. Translating it yields CASVNSGGTSTDTQYF.

This clonotype occurred a few times. The chain has TRBV12-3 or TRBV12-4 and TRBJ1-6; D perhaps matches TRBD1 (6 bases). The CDR3 sequence is 15 residues long. V dropped 3 bases and J dropped 5 bases, with 11 bases sitting between them. The CDR3 DNA reads as TGTGCCAGCAGTTTGAGAGGGGGGGATAATTCACCCCTCCACTTT. Residues: CASSLRGGDNSPLHF.

This clonotype was seen many times. The chain couples TRBV7-9 to TRBJ1-1, with TRBD1 identical over 8 bases. CDR1 is SEHNR, CDR2 FQNEAQ, per germline (reference sequence). Trimming took 5 bases from V and 0 from J; bases not matched to a gene: 5. This CDR3 has 15 amino acids. For the CDR3, the DNA is TGTGCCAGCAGCCCGACGACAGGGGTGAACACTGAAGCTTTCTTT. Translation gives CASSPTTGVNTEAFF.

In DNA form, the CDR3 reads TGTGCCATCAGTTCCGGGCAGAATCAGCCCCAGCATTTT. Amino acid sequence: CAISSGQNQPQHF. The chain has TRBV10-3 and TRBJ1-5; unclear D gene. V was clipped by 5 bases and J by 4 bases, with 9 bases between them. Germline CDR1 ENHRY, CDR2 SYGVKD. The CDR3 totals 13 residues.

This clonotype showed up many times. This chain joins TRBV7-2 and TRBJ1-4, with D possibly matching TRBD1 (6 bases). Germline V gene data show CDR1 as SGHTA and CDR2 as FQGNSA. V lost 8 bases to trimming and J lost 6 bases, with 13 bases between them. CDR3 size: 13 residues. The CDR3 DNA is TGTGCCAGCTCCGACAGGATCTATGAAAAACTGTTTTTT. Its translation: CASSDRIYEKLFF.

At least ten counts were recorded for this clonotype. The chain has TRBV12-3 or TRBV12-4 and TRBJ2-5; no reliable D call. The CDR3 runs to 14 residues. V gave up 3 bases and J gave up 1 base, with 9 bases separating them. This chain's CDR3 is CASSFGRSQETQYF. DNA for the CDR3: TGTGCCAGCAGTTTTGGTCGCAGCCAAGAGACCCAGTACTTC.